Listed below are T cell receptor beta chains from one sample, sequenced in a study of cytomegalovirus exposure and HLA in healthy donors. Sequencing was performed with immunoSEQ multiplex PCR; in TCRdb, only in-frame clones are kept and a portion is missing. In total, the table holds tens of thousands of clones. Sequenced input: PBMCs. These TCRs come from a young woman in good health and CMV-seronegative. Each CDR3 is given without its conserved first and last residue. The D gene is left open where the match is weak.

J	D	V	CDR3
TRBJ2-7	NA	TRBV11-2	ASSLLRQTYEQY
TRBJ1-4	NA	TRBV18	ASSPQTGNANEKLF
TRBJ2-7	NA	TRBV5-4	ASSLGLHVTYEQY
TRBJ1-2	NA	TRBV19	ASSIDEAMGGYT
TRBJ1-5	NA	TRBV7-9	ASSPVGGNQPQH
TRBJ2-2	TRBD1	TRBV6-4	ASSVTGGTGELF
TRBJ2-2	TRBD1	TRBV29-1	SVDPTGVTGELF
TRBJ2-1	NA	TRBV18	ASSPINNEQF
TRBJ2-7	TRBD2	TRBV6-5	ASKETSGQAYEQY
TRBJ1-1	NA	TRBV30	AWNTQGPRTEAF
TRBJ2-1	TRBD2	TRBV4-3	ASSQDGSVGGSYNEQF
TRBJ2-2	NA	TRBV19	ASSMRTLNTGELF
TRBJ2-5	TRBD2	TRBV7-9	ASSPRTSGGTQY
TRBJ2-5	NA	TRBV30	AWSRLSGPSETQY
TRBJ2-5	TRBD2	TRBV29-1	SAERGQETQY
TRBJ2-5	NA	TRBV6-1	ASSEAGRGQETQY
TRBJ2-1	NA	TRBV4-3	ASSQGVASEQF
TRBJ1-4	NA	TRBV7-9	ASSLAFQGREKLF
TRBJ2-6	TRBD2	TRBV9	ASSVMGGGATGANVLT
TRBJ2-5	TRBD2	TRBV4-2	ASSQWLGLAGGRETQY
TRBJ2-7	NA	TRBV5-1	ASSPGGPGEQY
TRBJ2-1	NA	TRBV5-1	ASSLRAGRGGEQF
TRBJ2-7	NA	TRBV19	ASSGGSYEQY
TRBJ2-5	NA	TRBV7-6	ASSPEQETQY
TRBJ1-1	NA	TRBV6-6	ASSYPVGANTEAF
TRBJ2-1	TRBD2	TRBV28	ASRSAGDLNNEQF
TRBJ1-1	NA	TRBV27	ASSLGQATEAF
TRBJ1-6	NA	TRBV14	ASSQDKGQYNSPLH
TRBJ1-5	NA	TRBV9	ASSVGQGNNQPQH
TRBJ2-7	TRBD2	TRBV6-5	ASSYRGGSSYEQY
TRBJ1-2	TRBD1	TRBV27	ASSQGQGFYGYT
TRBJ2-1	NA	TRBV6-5	ASSYSLDSYNEQF
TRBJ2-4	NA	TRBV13	ASSRQPEAKNIQY
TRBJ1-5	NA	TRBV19	ASTQPQSREPQH
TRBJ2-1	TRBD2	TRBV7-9	ASSLIGTSGANEQF
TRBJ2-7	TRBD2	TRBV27	ASSLSGLAGLSSYEQY
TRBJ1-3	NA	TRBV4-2	ASSQWTVSSGNTIY
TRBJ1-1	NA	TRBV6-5	ASSYSGGEATEAF
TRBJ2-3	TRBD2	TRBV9	ASSLAGGGTDTQY
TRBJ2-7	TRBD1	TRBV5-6	ASKRQGRDEQY
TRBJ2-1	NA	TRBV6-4	ASSPHQSGAINEQF
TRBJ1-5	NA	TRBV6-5	ASSYSNRVNQPQH
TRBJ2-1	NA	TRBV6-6	ASSYMSNEQF
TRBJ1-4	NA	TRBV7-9	ASRGVEKLF
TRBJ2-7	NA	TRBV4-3	ASSLSVEGVGEQY
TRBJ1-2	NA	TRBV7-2	ASSFASPGSLGGYT
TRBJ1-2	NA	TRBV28	ASSPGGTYGYT
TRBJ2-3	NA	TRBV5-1	ASSSNRDTQY
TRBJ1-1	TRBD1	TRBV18	ASSDQGAKEAF
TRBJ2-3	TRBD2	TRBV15	ATRSGLAGVDTQY
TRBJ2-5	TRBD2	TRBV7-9	ASTLALAGGWETQY
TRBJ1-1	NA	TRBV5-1	ASSLGGENTEAF